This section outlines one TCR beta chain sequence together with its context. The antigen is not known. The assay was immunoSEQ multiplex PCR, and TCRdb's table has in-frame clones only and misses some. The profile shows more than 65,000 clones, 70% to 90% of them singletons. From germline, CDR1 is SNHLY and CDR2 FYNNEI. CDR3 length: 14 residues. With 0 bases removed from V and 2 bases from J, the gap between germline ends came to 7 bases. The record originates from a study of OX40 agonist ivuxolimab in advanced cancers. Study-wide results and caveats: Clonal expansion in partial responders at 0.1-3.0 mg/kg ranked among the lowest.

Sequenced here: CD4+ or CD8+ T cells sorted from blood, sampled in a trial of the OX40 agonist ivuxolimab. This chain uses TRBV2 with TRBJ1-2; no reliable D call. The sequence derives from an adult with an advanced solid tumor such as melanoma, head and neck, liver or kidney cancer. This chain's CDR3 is CASSEASRNYGYTF. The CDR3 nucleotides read TGTGCCAGCAGTGAAGCATCGAGAAACTATGGCTACACCTTC.